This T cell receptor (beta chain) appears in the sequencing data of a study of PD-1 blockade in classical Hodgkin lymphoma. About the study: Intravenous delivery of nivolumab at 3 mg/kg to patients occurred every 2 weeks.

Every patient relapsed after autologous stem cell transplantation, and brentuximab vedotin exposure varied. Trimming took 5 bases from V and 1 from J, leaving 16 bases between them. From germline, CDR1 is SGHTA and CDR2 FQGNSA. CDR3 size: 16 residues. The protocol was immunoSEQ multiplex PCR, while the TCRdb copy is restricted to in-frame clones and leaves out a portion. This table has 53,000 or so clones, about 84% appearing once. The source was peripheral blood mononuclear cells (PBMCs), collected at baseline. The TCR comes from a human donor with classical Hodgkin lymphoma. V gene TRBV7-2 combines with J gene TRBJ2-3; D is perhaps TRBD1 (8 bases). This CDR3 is CASSGGGQARTDTQYF. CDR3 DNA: TGTGCCAGCAGCGGGGGGGGACAGGCCCGCACAGATACGCAGTATTTT.